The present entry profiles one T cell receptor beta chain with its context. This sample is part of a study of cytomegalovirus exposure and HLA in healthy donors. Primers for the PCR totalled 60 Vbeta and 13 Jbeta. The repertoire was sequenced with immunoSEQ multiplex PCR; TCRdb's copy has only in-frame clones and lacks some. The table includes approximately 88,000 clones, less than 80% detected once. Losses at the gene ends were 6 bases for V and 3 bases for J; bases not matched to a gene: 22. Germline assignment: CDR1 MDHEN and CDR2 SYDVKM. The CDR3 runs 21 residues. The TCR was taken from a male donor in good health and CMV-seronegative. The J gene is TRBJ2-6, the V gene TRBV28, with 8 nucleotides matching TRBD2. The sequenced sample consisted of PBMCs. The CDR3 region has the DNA TGTGCCAGCAGCACCCCCCCAGGGGTAGGCGGGGGGATTGGTGGGGCCAACGTCCTGACTTTC. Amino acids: CASSTPPGVGGGIGGANVLTF.